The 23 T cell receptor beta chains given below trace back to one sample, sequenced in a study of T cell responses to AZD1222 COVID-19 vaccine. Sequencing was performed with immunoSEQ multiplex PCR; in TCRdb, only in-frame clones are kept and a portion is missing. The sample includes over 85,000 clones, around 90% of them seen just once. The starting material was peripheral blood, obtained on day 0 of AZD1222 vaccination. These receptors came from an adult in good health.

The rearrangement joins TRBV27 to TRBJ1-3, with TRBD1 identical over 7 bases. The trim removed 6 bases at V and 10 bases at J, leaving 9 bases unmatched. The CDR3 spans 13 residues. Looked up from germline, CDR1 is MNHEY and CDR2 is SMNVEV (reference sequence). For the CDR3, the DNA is TGTGCCAGCAGAACGGGACAGAGTGGGACCATATATTTT. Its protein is CASRTGQSGTIYF.

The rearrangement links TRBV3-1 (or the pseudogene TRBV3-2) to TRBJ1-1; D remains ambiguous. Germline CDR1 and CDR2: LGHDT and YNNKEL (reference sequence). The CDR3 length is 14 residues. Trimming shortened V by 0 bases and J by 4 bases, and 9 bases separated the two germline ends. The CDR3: CASSQDLSSTEAFF. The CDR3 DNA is TGTGCCAGCAGCCAAGATCTCAGCAGCACTGAAGCTTTCTTT.

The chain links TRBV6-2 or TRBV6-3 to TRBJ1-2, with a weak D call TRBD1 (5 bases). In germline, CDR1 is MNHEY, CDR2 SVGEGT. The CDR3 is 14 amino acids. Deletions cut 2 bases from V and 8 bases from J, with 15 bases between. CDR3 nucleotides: TGTGCCAGCAGTTACGAAGGGACCTGGATGGGCTACACCTTC. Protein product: CASSYEGTWMGYTF.

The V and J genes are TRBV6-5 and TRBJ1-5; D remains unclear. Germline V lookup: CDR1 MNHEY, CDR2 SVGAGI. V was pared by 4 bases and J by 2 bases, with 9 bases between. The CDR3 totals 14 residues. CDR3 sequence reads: CASSSYRGNQPQHF. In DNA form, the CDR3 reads TGTGCCAGCAGTTCCTACAGAGGCAATCAGCCCCAGCATTTT.

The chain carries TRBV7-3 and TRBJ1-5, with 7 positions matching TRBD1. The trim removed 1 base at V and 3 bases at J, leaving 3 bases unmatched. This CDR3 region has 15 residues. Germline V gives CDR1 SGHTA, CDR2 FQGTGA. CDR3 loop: CASSLKGQINQPQHF. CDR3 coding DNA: TGTGCCAGCAGCTTAAAGGGACAGATCAATCAGCCCCAGCATTTT.

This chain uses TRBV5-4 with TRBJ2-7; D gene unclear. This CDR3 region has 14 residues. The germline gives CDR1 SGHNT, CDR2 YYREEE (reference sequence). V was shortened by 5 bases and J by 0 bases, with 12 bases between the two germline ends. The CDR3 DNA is TGTGCCAGCAGGTCAGACTGGAGCTCCTACGAGCAGTACTTC. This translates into CASRSDWSSYEQYF.

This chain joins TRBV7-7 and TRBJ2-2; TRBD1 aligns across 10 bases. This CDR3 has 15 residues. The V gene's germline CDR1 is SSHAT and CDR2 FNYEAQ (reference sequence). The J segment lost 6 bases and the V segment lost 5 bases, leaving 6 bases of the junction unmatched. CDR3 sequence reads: CASSQRTGGSGELFF. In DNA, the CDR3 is TGTGCCAGCAGCCAACGGACAGGGGGTTCCGGGGAGCTGTTTTTT.

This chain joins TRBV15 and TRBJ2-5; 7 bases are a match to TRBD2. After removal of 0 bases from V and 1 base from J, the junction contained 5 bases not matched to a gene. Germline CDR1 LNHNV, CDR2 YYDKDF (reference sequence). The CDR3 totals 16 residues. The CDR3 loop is CATSREAGVPQETQYF. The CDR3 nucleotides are TGTGCCACCAGCAGAGAGGCGGGAGTGCCCCAAGAGACCCAGTACTTC. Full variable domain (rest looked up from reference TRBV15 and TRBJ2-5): DAMVIQNPRYQVTQFGKPVTLSCSQTLNHNVMYWYQQKSSQAPKLLFHYYDKDFNNEADTPDNFQSRRPNTSFCFLDIRSPGLGDTAMYLCATSREAGVPQETQYFGPGTRLLVL.

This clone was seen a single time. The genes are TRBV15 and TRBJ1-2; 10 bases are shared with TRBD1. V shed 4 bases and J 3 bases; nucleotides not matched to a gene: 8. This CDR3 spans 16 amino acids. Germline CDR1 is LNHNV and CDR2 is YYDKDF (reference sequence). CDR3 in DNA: TGTGCCACCAGCACCCTGGGGACAGGGGCACACTATGGCTACACCTTC. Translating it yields CATSTLGTGAHYGYTF. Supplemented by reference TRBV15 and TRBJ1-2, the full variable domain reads DAMVIQNPRYQVTQFGKPVTLSCSQTLNHNVMYWYQQKSSQAPKLLFHYYDKDFNNEADTPDNFQSRRPNTSFCFLDIRSPGLGDTAMYLCATSTLGTGAHYGYTFGSGTRLTVV.

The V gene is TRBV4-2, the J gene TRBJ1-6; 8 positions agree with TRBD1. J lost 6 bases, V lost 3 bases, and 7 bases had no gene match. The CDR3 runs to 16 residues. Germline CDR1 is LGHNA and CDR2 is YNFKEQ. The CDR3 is CASSQVDRGGNSPLHF. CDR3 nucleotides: TGTGCCAGCAGCCAGGTTGACAGGGGCGGTAATTCACCCCTCCACTTT.

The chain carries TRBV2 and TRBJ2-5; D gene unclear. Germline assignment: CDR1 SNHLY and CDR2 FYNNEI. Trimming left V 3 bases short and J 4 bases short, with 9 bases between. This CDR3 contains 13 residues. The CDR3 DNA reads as TGTGCCAGCAGTGAGTGGCTCGGAGAGACCCAGTACTTC. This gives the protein CASSEWLGETQYF.

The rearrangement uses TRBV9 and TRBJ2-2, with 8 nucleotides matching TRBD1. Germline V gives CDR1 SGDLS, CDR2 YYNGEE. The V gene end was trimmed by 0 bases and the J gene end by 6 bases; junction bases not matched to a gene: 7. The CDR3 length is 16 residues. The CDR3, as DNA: TGTGCCAGCAGCGTAGCTACCCAGGGGGCATCCGGGGAGCTGTTTTTT. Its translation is CASSVATQGASGELFF.

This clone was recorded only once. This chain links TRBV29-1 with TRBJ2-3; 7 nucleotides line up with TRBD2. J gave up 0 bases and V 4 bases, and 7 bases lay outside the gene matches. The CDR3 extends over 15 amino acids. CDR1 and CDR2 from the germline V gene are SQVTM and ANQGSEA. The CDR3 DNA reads TGCAGCGTTGGCGCGGTGCGGGAGAGCACAGATACGCAGTATTTT. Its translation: CSVGAVRESTDTQYF.

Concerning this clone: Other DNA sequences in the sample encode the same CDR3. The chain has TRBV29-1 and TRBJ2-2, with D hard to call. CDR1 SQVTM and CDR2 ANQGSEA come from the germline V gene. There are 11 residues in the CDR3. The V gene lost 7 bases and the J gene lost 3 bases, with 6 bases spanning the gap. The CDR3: CSGRDTGELFF. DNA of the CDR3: TGCAGCGGCCGGGACACCGGGGAGCTGTTTTTT.

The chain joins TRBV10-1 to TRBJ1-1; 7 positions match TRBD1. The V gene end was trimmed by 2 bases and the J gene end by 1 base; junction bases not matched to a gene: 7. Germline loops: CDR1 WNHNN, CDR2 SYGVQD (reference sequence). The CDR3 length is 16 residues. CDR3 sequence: CASSEPGQDQNTEAFF. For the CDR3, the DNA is TGCGCCAGCAGTGAGCCAGGACAGGACCAGAACACTGAAGCTTTCTTT.

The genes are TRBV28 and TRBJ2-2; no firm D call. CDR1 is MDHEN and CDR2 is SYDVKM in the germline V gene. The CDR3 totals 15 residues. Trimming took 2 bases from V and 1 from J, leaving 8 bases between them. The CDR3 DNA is TGTGCCAGCAGTTTAGCGGCGTTGAACACCGGGGAGCTGTTTTTT. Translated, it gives CASSLAALNTGELFF. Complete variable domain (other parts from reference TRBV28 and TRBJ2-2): DVKVTQSSRYLVKRTGEKVFLECVQDMDHENMFWYRQDPGLGLRLIYFSYDVKMKEKGDIPEGYSVSREKKERFSLILESASTNQTSMYLCASSLAALNTGELFFGEGSRLTVL.

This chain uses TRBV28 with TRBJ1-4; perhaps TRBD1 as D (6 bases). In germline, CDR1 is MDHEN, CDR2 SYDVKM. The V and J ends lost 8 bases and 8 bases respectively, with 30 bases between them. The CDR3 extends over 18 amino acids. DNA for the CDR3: TGTGCCAGCGCCCTTTCGATAGGGACAAGGCCCGGTTCCGAAAAACTGTTTTTT. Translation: CASALSIGTRPGSEKLFF.

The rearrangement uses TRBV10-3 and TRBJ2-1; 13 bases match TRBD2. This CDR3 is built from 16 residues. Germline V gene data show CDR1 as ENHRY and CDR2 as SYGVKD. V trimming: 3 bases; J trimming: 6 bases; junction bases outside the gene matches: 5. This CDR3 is CAISEGLAGVRNEQFF. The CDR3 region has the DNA TGTGCCATCAGTGAAGGACTAGCGGGAGTTCGCAATGAGCAGTTCTTC.

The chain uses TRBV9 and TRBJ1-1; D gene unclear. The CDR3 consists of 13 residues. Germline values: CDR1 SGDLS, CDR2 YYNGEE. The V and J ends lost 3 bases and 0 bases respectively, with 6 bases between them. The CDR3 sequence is CASSEGVNTEAFF. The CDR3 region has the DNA TGTGCCAGCAGCGAGGGCGTGAACACTGAAGCTTTCTTT.

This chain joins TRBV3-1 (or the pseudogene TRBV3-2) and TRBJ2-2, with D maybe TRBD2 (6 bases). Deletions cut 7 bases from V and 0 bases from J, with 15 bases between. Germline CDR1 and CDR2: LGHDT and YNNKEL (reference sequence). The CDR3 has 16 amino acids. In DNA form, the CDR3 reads TGTGCCAGCAACCTTAAGGGAGGATCGAACACCGGGGAGCTGTTTTTT. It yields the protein CASNLKGGSNTGELFF.

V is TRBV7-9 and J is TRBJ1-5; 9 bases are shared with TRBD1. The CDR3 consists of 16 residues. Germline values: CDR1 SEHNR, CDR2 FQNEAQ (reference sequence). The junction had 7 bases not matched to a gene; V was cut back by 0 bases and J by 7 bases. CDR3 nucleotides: TGTGCCAGCAGCTTAGCGGGGACAGGGACCGTACAGCCCCAGCATTTT. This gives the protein CASSLAGTGTVQPQHF.

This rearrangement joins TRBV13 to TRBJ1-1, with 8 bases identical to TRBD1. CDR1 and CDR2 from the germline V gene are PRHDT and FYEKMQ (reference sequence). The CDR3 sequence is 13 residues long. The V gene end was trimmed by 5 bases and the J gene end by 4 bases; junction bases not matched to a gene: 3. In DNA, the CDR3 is TGTGCCAGCAGCAAGGGACAGGTCACTGAAGCTTTCTTT. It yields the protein CASSKGQVTEAFF.

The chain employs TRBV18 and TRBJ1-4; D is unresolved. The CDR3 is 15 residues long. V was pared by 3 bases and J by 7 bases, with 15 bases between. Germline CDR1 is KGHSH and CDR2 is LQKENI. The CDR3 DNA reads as TGTGCCAGCTCACCGACGTATAACTTCGGTGAAAAACTGTTTTTT. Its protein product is CASSPTYNFGEKLFF.